This T cell receptor beta chain was sequenced during a study of OX40 agonist ivuxolimab in advanced cancers. In the study overall: Participants, around 80% male, averaged 60 years of age, ranging from roughly 20 to 80.

V shed 0 bases, J shed 2 bases, and the junction held 7 bases outside the gene matches. CDR3 length equals 16 residues. Germline CDR1 reads SGHTS; CDR2 reads YDEGEE. This clone was recorded once. Its specificity is not known. Whole-study results and caveats: The mean number of expanded clones was higher in CD8+ T cells than in CD4+. CD4+ and CD8+ blood T cells expanded clonally by week 6 at 0.1 to 3.0 mg/kg. It was not determined which antigens were specifically recognized by the peripheral T cells that had undergone clonal expansion.

Libraries were prepared by immunoSEQ multiplex PCR; TCRdb keeps only in-frame clonotypes and omits some of them. The table records roughly 97,000 clones, about nine tenths of them present only once. Sequencing used CD4+ or CD8+ T cells sorted from blood, obtained in a trial of the OX40 agonist ivuxolimab. The receptor comes from an adult with an advanced solid tumor such as melanoma, head and neck, liver or kidney cancer. The chain couples TRBV5-8 to TRBJ2-5, with 7 bases matching TRBD1. CDR3 region: CASSLGRQGPQETQYF. In DNA form, the CDR3 reads TGTGCCAGCAGCTTGGGCCGACAGGGCCCTCAAGAGACCCAGTACTTC.